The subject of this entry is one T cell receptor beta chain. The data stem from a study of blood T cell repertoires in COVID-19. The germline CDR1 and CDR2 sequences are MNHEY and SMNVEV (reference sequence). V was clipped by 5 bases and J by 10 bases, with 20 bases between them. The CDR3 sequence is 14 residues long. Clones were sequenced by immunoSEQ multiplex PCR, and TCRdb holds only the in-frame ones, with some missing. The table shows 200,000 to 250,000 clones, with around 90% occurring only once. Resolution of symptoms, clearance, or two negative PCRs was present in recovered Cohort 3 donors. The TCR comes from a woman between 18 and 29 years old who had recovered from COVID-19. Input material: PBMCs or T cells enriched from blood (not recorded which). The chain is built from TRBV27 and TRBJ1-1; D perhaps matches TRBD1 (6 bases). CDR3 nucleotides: TGTGCCAGCAGTAAAAGTCAGGGGATATTGGGAGCTTTCTTT. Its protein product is CASSKSQGILGAFF.